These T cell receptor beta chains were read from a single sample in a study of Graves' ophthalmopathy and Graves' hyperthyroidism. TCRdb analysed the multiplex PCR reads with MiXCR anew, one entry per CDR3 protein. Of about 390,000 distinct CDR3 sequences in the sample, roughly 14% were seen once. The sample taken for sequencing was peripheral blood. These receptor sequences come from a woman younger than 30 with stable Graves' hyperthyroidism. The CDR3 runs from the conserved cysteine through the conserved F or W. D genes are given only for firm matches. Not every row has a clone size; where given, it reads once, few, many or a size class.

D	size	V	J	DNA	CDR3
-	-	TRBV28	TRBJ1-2	TGTGCCAGCAGTTTTAGGAACACCCTCGGTGGCTACACCTTC	CASSFRNTLGGYTF
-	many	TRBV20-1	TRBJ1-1	TGCAGTGCAGCACCGGGGGGCACTGAAGCTTTCTTT	CSAAPGGTEAFF
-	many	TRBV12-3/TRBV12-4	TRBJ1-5	TGTGCCAGCAGTTTAGAGATGGGGGGGAGCAATCAGCCCCAGCATTTT	CASSLEMGGSNQPQHF
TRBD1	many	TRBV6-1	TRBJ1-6	TGTGCCAGCACCGAAACTGGGACAGGAGCGAGGTCACCCCTCCACTTT	CASTETGTGARSPLHF
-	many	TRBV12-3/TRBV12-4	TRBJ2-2	TGTGCCAGCAGTTTAGTACCAACCCGGGGGCTGGTCACCGGGGAGCTGTTTTTT	CASSLVPTRGLVTGELFF
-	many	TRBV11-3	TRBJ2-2	TGTGCCAGCAGCTTACAGCACCGGAAGGAGCTGTTTTTT	CASSLQHRKELFF
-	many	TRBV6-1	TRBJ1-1	TGTGCCAGCAGCCCGACCCCGGGGGTCGAAGCTTTCTTT	CASSPTPGVEAFF
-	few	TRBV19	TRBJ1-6	TGTGCCAGCCAGAGAGTCTATAATTCACCCCTCCACTTT	CASQRVYNSPLHF
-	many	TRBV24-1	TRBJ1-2	TGTGCCACCAGTGATCGGGACCTCTATGGCTACACCTTC	CATSDRDLYGYTF
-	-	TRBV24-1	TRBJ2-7	TGTGCCACCAGTGATTCTTTGAGCGGTGCCTACGAGCAGTACTTC	CATSDSLSGAYEQYF
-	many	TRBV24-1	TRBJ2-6	TGTGCCACCAGTGATGACAGCTCTGGGGCCAACGTCCTGACTTTC	CATSDDSSGANVLTF
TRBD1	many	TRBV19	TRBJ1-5	TGTGCCACCCGACGGACAGGACCTCAGGCCGCCCAGCATTTT	CATRRTGPQAAQHF
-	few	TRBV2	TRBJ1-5	TGTGCCAGCAGCCTATCTACTAATCAGCCCCAGCATTTT	CASSLSTNQPQHF
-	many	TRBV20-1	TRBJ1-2	TGCAGTGCCAGGGCTACCAACTATGGCTACACCTTC	CSARATNYGYTF
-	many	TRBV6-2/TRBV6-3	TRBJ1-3	TGTGCCAGCAAGGGGGTTGTCGGAAACACCATATATTTT	CASKGVVGNTIYF
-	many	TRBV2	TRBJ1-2	TGTGCCAGCAGTGTCCTCCTCGGCTACACCTTC	CASSVLLGYTF
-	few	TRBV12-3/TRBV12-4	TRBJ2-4	TGTGCCAGCAGTTTTTGGGGGCCCGAGGGCATTAAGTACTTC	CASSFWGPEGIKYF
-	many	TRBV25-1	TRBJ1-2	TGTGCCAGCAGTGAATATTTTGCGGGGGATGAGGATGGCTACACCTTC	CASSEYFAGDEDGYTF
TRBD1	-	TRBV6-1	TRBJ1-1	TGTGCCATCAGGGGGCTAATCGGGGACACTGAAGCTTTCTTT	CAIRGLIGDTEAFF
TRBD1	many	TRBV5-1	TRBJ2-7	TGCGCCAGCAGCTCCCGGACAGGCGCTACCTACGAGCAGTACTTC	CASSSRTGATYEQYF
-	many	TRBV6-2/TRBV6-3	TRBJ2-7	TGTGCCAGCACATTCCTCTACGAGCAGTACTTC	CASTFLYEQYF
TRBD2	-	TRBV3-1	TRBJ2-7	TGTGCCAGCAGCCACAAGGGACTAGCGGGGGGCTGGAAAGAGCAGTACTTC	CASSHKGLAGGWKEQYF
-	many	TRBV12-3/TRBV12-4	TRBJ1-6	TGTGCCAGCAGCCCACAACAGGGTGGCGGCTCACCCCTCCACTTT	CASSPQQGGGSPLHF
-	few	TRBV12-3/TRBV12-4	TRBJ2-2	TGTGCCAGCAGCTCAGGGTTCACCGGGGAGCTGTTTTTT	CASSSGFTGELFF
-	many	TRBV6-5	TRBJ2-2	TGTGCCAGCAGTCCCCTGGAGGTTACCGGGGAGCTGTTTTTT	CASSPLEVTGELFF
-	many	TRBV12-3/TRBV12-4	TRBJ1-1	TGTGCCAGCAGTTTGCGTGAGGGGAACACTGAAGCTTTCTTT	CASSLREGNTEAFF
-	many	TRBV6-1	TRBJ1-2	TGTGCCACCACGCCTGGGGGGGACTATGGCTACACCTTC	CATTPGGDYGYTF
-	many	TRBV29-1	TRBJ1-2	TGCAGCGTTGAACAGGACGGCTACACCTTC	CSVEQDGYTF
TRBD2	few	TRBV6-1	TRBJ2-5	TGTGCCATCGAGCGGGGGTGGGGGGAGACCCAGTACTTC	CAIERGWGETQYF
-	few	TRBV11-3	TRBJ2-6	TGTGCCAGCAGCTTGGAAATCTCTGGGGCCAACGTCCTGACTTTC	CASSLEISGANVLTF
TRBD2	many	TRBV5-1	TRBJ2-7	TGCGCCAGCAGCTTGGCTCCTAGCGGGGGTTCCTACGAGCAGTACTTC	CASSLAPSGGSYEQYF
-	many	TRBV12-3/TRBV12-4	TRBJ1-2	TGTGCCAGCAGCTATAACTATGGCTACACCTTC	CASSYNYGYTF
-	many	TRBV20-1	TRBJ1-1	TGCAGTGCTAAGACTCCCCTTGGGACTGAAGCTTTCTTT	CSAKTPLGTEAFF
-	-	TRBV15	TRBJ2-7	TGTGCCACCAGCAGAGATATCGAGACCTACGAGCAGTACTTC	CATSRDIETYEQYF
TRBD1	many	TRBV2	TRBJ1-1	TGTGCCAGCAGTGAACAGGGGGTGGTGACTGAAGCTTTCTTT	CASSEQGVVTEAFF
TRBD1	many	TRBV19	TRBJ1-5	TGTGCCAGTAGTACTCCACCGACAGGGTTTAGCAATCAGCCCCAGCATTTT	CASSTPPTGFSNQPQHF
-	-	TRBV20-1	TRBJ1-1	TGCAGTGCCCGTGGGGACCTGAACACTGAAGCTTTCTTT	CSARGDLNTEAFF
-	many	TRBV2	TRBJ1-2	TGTGCCAGCAGTGAAGTCGCCGGAAACTATGGCTACACCTTC	CASSEVAGNYGYTF
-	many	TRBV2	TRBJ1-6	TGTGCCAGCAGTGAGGAGGGGCGATATAATTCACCCCTCCACTTT	CASSEEGRYNSPLHF
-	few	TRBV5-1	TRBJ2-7	TGCGCCAGCAGCCCCGGGCCGGCGGAATACTACGAGCAGTACTTC	CASSPGPAEYYEQYF
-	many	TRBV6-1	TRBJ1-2	TGTGCCAGCAGTGAACGGTGGCAATTCAAAGAACGGAACTATGGCTACACCTTC	CASSERWQFKERNYGYTF
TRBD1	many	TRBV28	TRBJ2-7	TGTGCCAGCAGTGCGGCGGGACAGGACTCCTACGAGCAGTACTTC	CASSAAGQDSYEQYF
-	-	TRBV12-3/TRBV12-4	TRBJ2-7	TGTGCCAGCAGTTTATCGACAAGGGAGCAGTACTTC	CASSLSTREQYF
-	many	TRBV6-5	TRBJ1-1	TGTGCCAGCGCGAGGCTGGGAAAAGCTTTCTTT	CASARLGKAFF
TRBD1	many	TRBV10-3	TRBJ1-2	TGTGCCATCAGTGAACTTCGACAGGGCGATAACTATGGCTACACCTTC	CAISELRQGDNYGYTF
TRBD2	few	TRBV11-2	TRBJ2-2	TGTGCCAGCAGCCCGGGACTAGCGGCAACCGGGGAGCTGTTTTTT	CASSPGLAATGELFF
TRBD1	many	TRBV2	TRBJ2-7	TGTGCCAGCAGAGGGACAGGGGACAACTCCTACGAGCAGTACTTC	CASRGTGDNSYEQYF
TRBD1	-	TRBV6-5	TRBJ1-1	TGTGCCAGCAGGTTATCCTACAGGGGGAGAGCTTTCTTT	CASRLSYRGRAFF
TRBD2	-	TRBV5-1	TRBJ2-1	TGCGCCAGCAGCTTGGAGGTCGGGGGGGGCTACAATGAGCAGTTCTTC	CASSLEVGGGYNEQFF
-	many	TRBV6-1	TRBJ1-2	TGTGCCAGCAGTGAAGACAGGGCACATGGCTACACCTTC	CASSEDRAHGYTF
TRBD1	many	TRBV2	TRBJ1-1	TGTGCCAGCATTGGACAGGGATGGGCGAACACTGAAGCTTTCTTT	CASIGQGWANTEAFF
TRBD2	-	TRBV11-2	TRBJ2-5	TGTGCCAGCGGGAGGGCGCTAAATAAAGAGACCCAGTACTTC	CASGRALNKETQYF
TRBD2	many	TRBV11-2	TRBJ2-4	TGTGCCAGCAGCTCCTCTCAAGCGGGGGGTGAAATTCAGTACTTC	CASSSSQAGGEIQYF
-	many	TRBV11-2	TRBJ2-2	TGTGCCAGCAGCTTAGACGCGACAGCCAACACCGGGGAGCTGTTTTTT	CASSLDATANTGELFF
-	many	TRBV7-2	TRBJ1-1	TGTGCCAGCAGCTTAGCGCTTCCGGGGAATGAAGCTTTCTTT	CASSLALPGNEAFF
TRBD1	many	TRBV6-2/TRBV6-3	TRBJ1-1	TGTGCCAGCAGTTCCCCAGGGGGAGAAGCTTTCTTT	CASSSPGGEAFF
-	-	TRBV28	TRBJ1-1	TGTCTCACGGGTGGGGTCGTGGGGGAAGCTTTCTTT	CLTGGVVGEAFF
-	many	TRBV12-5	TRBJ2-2	TGTGCTAGTGTCGCAGGGTGGGTCGGGGAGCTGTTTTTT	CASVAGWVGELFF
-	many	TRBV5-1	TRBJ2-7	TGCGCCAGCAGCTTGGAAGGGAACCCCTACGAGCAGTACTTC	CASSLEGNPYEQYF
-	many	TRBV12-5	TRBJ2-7	TGTGCTAGTGGTTTGGGGGAGCAGGAACCCCCCTACGAGCAGTACTTC	CASGLGEQEPPYEQYF